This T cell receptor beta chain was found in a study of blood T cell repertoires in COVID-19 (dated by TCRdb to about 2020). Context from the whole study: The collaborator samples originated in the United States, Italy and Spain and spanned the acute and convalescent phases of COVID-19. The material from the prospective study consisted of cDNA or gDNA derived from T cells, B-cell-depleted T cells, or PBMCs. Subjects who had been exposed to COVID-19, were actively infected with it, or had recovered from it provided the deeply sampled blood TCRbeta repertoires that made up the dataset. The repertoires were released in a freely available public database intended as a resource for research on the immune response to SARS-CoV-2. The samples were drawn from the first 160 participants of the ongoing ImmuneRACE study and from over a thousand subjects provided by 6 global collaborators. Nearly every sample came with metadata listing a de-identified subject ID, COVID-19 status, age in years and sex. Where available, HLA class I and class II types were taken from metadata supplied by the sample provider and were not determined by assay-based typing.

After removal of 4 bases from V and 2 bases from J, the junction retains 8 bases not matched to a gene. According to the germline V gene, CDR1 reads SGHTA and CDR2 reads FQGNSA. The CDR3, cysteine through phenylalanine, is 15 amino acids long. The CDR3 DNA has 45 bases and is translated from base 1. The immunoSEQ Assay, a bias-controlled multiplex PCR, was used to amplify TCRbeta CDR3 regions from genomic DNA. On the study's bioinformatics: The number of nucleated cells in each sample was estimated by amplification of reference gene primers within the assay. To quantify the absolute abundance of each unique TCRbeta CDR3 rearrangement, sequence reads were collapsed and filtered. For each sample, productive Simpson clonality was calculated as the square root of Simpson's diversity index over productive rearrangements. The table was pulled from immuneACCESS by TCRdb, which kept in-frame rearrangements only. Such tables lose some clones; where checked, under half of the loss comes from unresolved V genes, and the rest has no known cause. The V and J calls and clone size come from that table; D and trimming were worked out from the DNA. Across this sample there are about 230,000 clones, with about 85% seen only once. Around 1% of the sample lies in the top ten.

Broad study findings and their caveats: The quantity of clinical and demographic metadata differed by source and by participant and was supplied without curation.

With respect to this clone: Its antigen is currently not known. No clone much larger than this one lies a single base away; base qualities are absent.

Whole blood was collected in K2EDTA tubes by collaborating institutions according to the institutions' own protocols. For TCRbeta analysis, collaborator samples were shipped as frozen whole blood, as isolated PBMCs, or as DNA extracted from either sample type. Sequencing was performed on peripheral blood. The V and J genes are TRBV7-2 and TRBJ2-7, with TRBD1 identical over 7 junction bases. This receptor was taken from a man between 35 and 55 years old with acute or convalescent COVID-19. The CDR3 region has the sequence CASSSTPGTAYEQYF. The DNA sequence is TGTGCCAGCAGCTCTACTCCCGGGACAGCCTACGAGCAGTACTTC.